This section outlines one T cell receptor (beta chain) sequence together with its context. Germline V CDR1 and CDR2: SGHTA, FQGTGA. CDR3 length: 14 residues. With V trimmed by 4 bases and J by 4 bases, 4 bases remained unmatched. Amplification used 60 Vbeta primers and 13 Jbeta primers. Using immunoSEQ multiplex PCR, the repertoire was profiled, and TCRdb retains in-frame clones only, with some absent. Its table records just over 150,000 clones. The data are from a study of cytomegalovirus exposure and HLA in healthy donors. This receptor was taken from a man younger than 40 in good health and CMV-seronegative. The genes are TRBV7-3 and TRBJ2-5; 9 nucleotides line up with TRBD1. Specimen: PBMCs. The CDR3 coding sequence is TGTGCCAGCAGCTCCGGGACAGGGACAGAGACCCAGTACTTC. Translation gives CASSSGTGTETQYF.